This is a list of T cell receptor beta chains from one sample in a study of identical twins. MiXCR was run by TCRdb on the 5' RACE reads, yielding one entry per CDR3 protein. The sample lists about 100,000 distinct CDR3 sequences; about 6% were seen once. The sequenced material came from memory T cells sorted from blood. The source of these receptors is a woman between 45 and 65 years old in good health. CDR3s include the opening cysteine and the closing phenylalanine or tryptophan. D genes are given only for firm matches. Size tells how often a clone was seen (once, few, many) or the class of an expanded clone, and some rows leave it out.

CDR3 protein: CASSHIAGPNTGELFF
CDR3 DNA: TGTGCCAGCAGCCACATAGCGGGGCCGAACACCGGGGAGCTGTTTTTT
clone size: many
V gene: TRBV7-9
D gene: TRBD2
J gene: TRBJ2-2

CDR3 protein: CASSMGTKGETQYF
CDR3 DNA: TGTGCCAGTAGTATGGGAACAAAGGGAGAGACCCAGTACTTC
clone size: few
V gene: TRBV19
D gene: .
J gene: TRBJ2-5

CDR3 protein: CASSLSSGGNTDTQYF
CDR3 DNA: TGCGCCAGCAGCTTGTCTAGCGGGGGGAACACAGATACGCAGTATTTT
clone size: few
V gene: TRBV5-1
D gene: TRBD2
J gene: TRBJ2-3

CDR3 protein: CASGRILNTGELFF
CDR3 DNA: TGTGCCAGCGGCAGGATCCTGAACACCGGGGAGCTGTTTTTT
clone size: many
V gene: TRBV27
D gene: .
J gene: TRBJ2-2

CDR3 protein: CAISGGGEADTQYF
CDR3 DNA: TGTGCCATCAGTGGAGGGGGCGAGGCAGATACGCAGTATTTT
clone size: many
V gene: TRBV10-3
D gene: TRBD1
J gene: TRBJ2-3

CDR3 protein: CASSITTSGRQVNEQFF
CDR3 DNA: TGTGCCAGTAGTATCACGACTAGCGGGAGGCAAGTCAATGAGCAGTTCTTC
clone size: few
V gene: TRBV19
D gene: TRBD2
J gene: TRBJ2-1

CDR3 protein: CASSLGLPPNEQYF
CDR3 DNA: TGCGCCAGCAGCTTGGGGCTGCCTCCTAACGAGCAGTACTTC
clone size: few
V gene: TRBV5-1
D gene: .
J gene: TRBJ2-7

CDR3 protein: CAWSARNIQYF
CDR3 DNA: TGTGCCTGGAGTGCTAGGAACATTCAGTACTTC
clone size: .
V gene: TRBV30
D gene: .
J gene: TRBJ2-4

CDR3 protein: CAWSRDTNYGYTF
CDR3 DNA: TGTGCCTGGAGCCGGGACACTAACTATGGCTACACCTTC
clone size: .
V gene: TRBV30
D gene: .
J gene: TRBJ1-2

CDR3 protein: CASSPPMDGTYEQYF
CDR3 DNA: TGTGCCAGCTCACCACCTATGGACGGCACCTACGAGCAGTACTTC
clone size: .
V gene: TRBV18
D gene: .
J gene: TRBJ2-7

CDR3 protein: CATSDSSTGGAYNEQFF
CDR3 DNA: TGTGCCACCAGTGATTCGAGCACAGGGGGCGCTTACAATGAGCAGTTCTTC
clone size: many
V gene: TRBV24-1
D gene: TRBD1
J gene: TRBJ2-1

CDR3 protein: CASSPQLAGVYNEQFF
CDR3 DNA: TGTGCCAGCAGCCCGCAACTAGCGGGGGTCTACAATGAGCAGTTCTTC
clone size: many
V gene: TRBV4-2
D gene: TRBD2
J gene: TRBJ2-1

CDR3 protein: CASVGGDTYNEQFF
CDR3 DNA: TGTGCCAGCGTTGGAGGGGACACCTACAATGAGCAGTTCTTC
clone size: many
V gene: TRBV12-3/TRBV12-4
D gene: .
J gene: TRBJ2-1

CDR3 protein: CSAGSGAASNQPQHF
CDR3 DNA: TGCAGTGCCGGAAGTGGAGCCGCCAGCAATCAGCCCCAGCATTTT
clone size: many
V gene: TRBV20-1
D gene: .
J gene: TRBJ1-5

CDR3 protein: CASSSLTGNEQYF
CDR3 DNA: TGTGCCAGCAGCTCCCTGACAGGGAACGAGCAGTACTTC
clone size: many
V gene: TRBV11-3
D gene: TRBD1
J gene: TRBJ2-7

CDR3 protein: CASSPGWGLNEQFF
CDR3 DNA: TGTGCCAGCAGCCCGGGTTGGGGCCTCAATGAGCAGTTCTTC
clone size: many
V gene: TRBV7-2
D gene: .
J gene: TRBJ2-1

CDR3 protein: CSAGYGTDTQYF
CDR3 DNA: TGCAGTGCTGGATATGGCACAGATACGCAGTATTTT
clone size: few
V gene: TRBV20-1
D gene: .
J gene: TRBJ2-3

CDR3 protein: CASSASSGTGREAFF
CDR3 DNA: TGTGCCAGCAGTGCCTCCTCCGGGACAGGGAGGGAAGCTTTCTTT
clone size: many
V gene: TRBV25-1
D gene: TRBD1
J gene: TRBJ1-1

CDR3 protein: CASSPVWGGETQYF
CDR3 DNA: TGTGCCAGCAGCCCGGTCTGGGGGGGTGAGACCCAGTACTTC
clone size: many
V gene: TRBV7-9
D gene: TRBD2
J gene: TRBJ2-5

CDR3 protein: CASRLQGLRTEAFF
CDR3 DNA: TGTGCCAGCAGACTTCAGGGATTAAGGACTGAAGCTTTCTTT
clone size: .
V gene: TRBV6-5
D gene: .
J gene: TRBJ1-1

CDR3 protein: CASSYLRGRGGNQPQHF
CDR3 DNA: TGCGCCAGCAGCTACCTCAGGGGGCGCGGGGGTAATCAGCCCCAGCATTTT
clone size: many
V gene: TRBV5-1
D gene: TRBD1
J gene: TRBJ1-5

CDR3 protein: CATSEQGSNQPQHF
CDR3 DNA: TGTGCCACCAGTGAACAGGGTAGCAATCAGCCCCAGCATTTT
clone size: .
V gene: TRBV24-1
D gene: .
J gene: TRBJ1-5

CDR3 protein: CASSVSQGVGYGYTF
CDR3 DNA: TGTGCCAGCAGCGTATCCCAGGGGGTGGGCTATGGCTACACCTTC
clone size: many
V gene: TRBV9
D gene: TRBD1
J gene: TRBJ1-2

CDR3 protein: CASRRPGQVSNEQFF
CDR3 DNA: TGTGCCAGCAGGCGCCCGGGACAGGTCAGCAATGAGCAGTTCTTC
clone size: many
V gene: TRBV12-3/TRBV12-4
D gene: TRBD1
J gene: TRBJ2-1

CDR3 protein: CASSRRDRGRGGTEAFF
CDR3 DNA: TGTGCCAGCAGCCGCCGGGACAGGGGGAGGGGTGGCACTGAAGCTTTCTTT
clone size: few
V gene: TRBV6-1
D gene: TRBD1
J gene: TRBJ1-1

CDR3 protein: CASSLAGLIHEQYF
CDR3 DNA: TGTGCCAGCAGCTTAGCGGGGCTAATCCACGAGCAGTACTTC
clone size: .
V gene: TRBV7-9
D gene: .
J gene: TRBJ2-7

CDR3 protein: CASRSRERLDSPLHF
CDR3 DNA: TGTGCCAGCAGGTCCCGGGAACGCTTGGATTCACCCCTCCACTTT
clone size: many
V gene: TRBV7-9
D gene: .
J gene: TRBJ1-6

CDR3 protein: CSASFLGSGYEQYF
CDR3 DNA: TGCAGTGCTAGCTTTCTGGGCTCGGGCTACGAGCAGTACTTC
clone size: many
V gene: TRBV20-1
D gene: .
J gene: TRBJ2-7

CDR3 protein: CASRYTSGRYEQYF
CDR3 DNA: TGTGCCAGTAGATACACTAGCGGAAGATACGAGCAGTACTTC
clone size: .
V gene: TRBV19
D gene: TRBD2
J gene: TRBJ2-7

CDR3 protein: CSVAFIGNEQFF
CDR3 DNA: TGCAGCGTTGCTTTTATCGGCAATGAGCAGTTCTTC
clone size: many
V gene: TRBV29-1
D gene: .
J gene: TRBJ2-1

CDR3 protein: CASSFYGRANIQYF
CDR3 DNA: TGTGCCAGCAGTTTTTATGGCAGAGCGAACATTCAGTACTTC
clone size: many
V gene: TRBV12-3/TRBV12-4
D gene: .
J gene: TRBJ2-4

CDR3 protein: CAISPGQDRQPQHF
CDR3 DNA: TGTGCCATCAGTCCGGGACAGGATCGTCAGCCCCAGCATTTT
clone size: .
V gene: TRBV10-3
D gene: TRBD1
J gene: TRBJ1-5

CDR3 protein: CAIESGGFSTDTQYF
CDR3 DNA: TGTGCCATCGAAAGTGGGGGTTTTAGCACAGATACGCAGTATTTT
clone size: few
V gene: TRBV7-9
D gene: .
J gene: TRBJ2-3

CDR3 protein: CASSELAGSTDTQYF
CDR3 DNA: TGTGCCAGTAGTGAACTAGCGGGAAGCACAGATACGCAGTATTTT
clone size: many
V gene: TRBV19
D gene: TRBD2
J gene: TRBJ2-3

CDR3 protein: CSARDLGQGGFAPANYGYTF
CDR3 DNA: TGCAGTGCTAGAGATTTGGGACAGGGGGGGTTTGCACCAGCTAACTATGGCTACACCTTC
clone size: few
V gene: TRBV20-1
D gene: TRBD1
J gene: TRBJ1-2

CDR3 protein: CSAPAPLSGTRNEQFF
CDR3 DNA: TGCAGTGCTCCGGCGCCATTATCTGGGACTAGGAATGAGCAGTTCTTC
clone size: few
V gene: TRBV20-1
D gene: TRBD2
J gene: TRBJ2-1

CDR3 protein: CASSIRVNEQFF
CDR3 DNA: TGTGCCAGTAGTATTAGGGTTAATGAGCAGTTCTTC
clone size: many
V gene: TRBV19
D gene: .
J gene: TRBJ2-1

CDR3 protein: CAISLAGGPPPGRNEQFF
CDR3 DNA: TGTGCCATCAGCCTAGCGGGAGGGCCCCCCCCTGGGCGCAATGAGCAGTTCTTC
clone size: .
V gene: TRBV10-3
D gene: TRBD2
J gene: TRBJ2-1

CDR3 protein: CASSLASGWRNEQFF
CDR3 DNA: TGTGCCAGCAGCTTAGCTAGCGGGTGGAGGAATGAGCAGTTCTTC
clone size: many
V gene: TRBV7-9
D gene: TRBD2
J gene: TRBJ2-1

CDR3 protein: CASSLGIGPQYF
CDR3 DNA: TGTGCCAGCAGCTTAGGTATTGGTCCGCAGTATTTT
clone size: many
V gene: TRBV7-8
D gene: .
J gene: TRBJ2-3

CDR3 protein: CSADPTGMNTEAFF
CDR3 DNA: TGCAGTGCCGATCCCACAGGGATGAACACTGAAGCTTTCTTT
clone size: many
V gene: TRBV20-1
D gene: .
J gene: TRBJ1-1

CDR3 protein: CASSFREAEAFF
CDR3 DNA: TGTGCCAGCAGCTTCCGCGAAGCAGAAGCTTTCTTT
clone size: many
V gene: TRBV5-4
D gene: .
J gene: TRBJ1-1

CDR3 protein: CASSAESSGSPQETQYF
CDR3 DNA: TGCGCCAGCAGCGCAGAGAGTAGCGGGAGCCCCCAAGAGACCCAGTACTTC
clone size: many
V gene: TRBV5-1
D gene: TRBD2
J gene: TRBJ2-5

CDR3 protein: CASSERTGGYTF
CDR3 DNA: TGTGCCAGCAGTGAGCGGACGGGAGGCTACACCTTC
clone size: many
V gene: TRBV6-1
D gene: .
J gene: TRBJ1-2

CDR3 protein: CSAREPPRGPGDTQYF
CDR3 DNA: TGCAGTGCTAGAGAGCCTCCGAGGGGCCCTGGAGATACGCAGTATTTT
clone size: few
V gene: TRBV20-1
D gene: .
J gene: TRBJ2-3

CDR3 protein: CATSTERGQGNGYTF
CDR3 DNA: TGTGCCACCAGCACAGAGAGGGGACAGGGGAACGGCTACACCTTC
clone size: few
V gene: TRBV15
D gene: TRBD1
J gene: TRBJ1-2

CDR3 protein: CASSPIARVSYNEQFF
CDR3 DNA: TGTGCCAGCAGCCCTATCGCCAGGGTGAGCTACAATGAGCAGTTCTTC
clone size: many
V gene: TRBV5-6
D gene: .
J gene: TRBJ2-1

CDR3 protein: CASSFGGGSSNEQFF
CDR3 DNA: TGTGCCAGCAGTTTCGGCGGGGGCTCTTCCAATGAGCAGTTCTTC
clone size: few
V gene: TRBV12-3/TRBV12-4
D gene: .
J gene: TRBJ2-1

CDR3 protein: CASSPRTSGVKWDTQYF
CDR3 DNA: TGTGCCAGCAGTCCCCGGACTAGCGGTGTTAAATGGGATACGCAGTATTTT
clone size: many
V gene: TRBV2
D gene: TRBD2
J gene: TRBJ2-3

CDR3 protein: CASSSKTGPRTDTQYF
CDR3 DNA: TGTGCCAGCAGTTCCAAGACAGGGCCCCGCACAGATACGCAGTATTTT
clone size: many
V gene: TRBV27
D gene: TRBD1
J gene: TRBJ2-3

CDR3 protein: CAISESSGLPLHF
CDR3 DNA: TGTGCCATCAGTGAGTCGTCCGGCCTTCCCCTCCACTTT
clone size: many
V gene: TRBV10-3
D gene: .
J gene: TRBJ1-6

CDR3 protein: CASSSSGSSYNSPLHF
CDR3 DNA: TGTGCCAGCAGTTCGAGTGGGAGCTCCTATAATTCACCCCTCCACTTT
clone size: many
V gene: TRBV12-3/TRBV12-4
D gene: .
J gene: TRBJ1-6